One and the same sample provided the 14 T cell receptor beta chains below, sequenced in a study of CD8+ T cells in alopecia areata. Treatment in this sample: oral pan-JAK inhibitor, 5-10 mg twice daily. RNA was extracted and reverse transcribed into cDNA as the sequencing template. The assay was immunoSEQ multiplex PCR, and TCRdb's table has in-frame clones only and misses some. The sample contains about 220,000 clones, more than 45% of which appear only once. The sample was CD4+ T cells sorted from blood, taken at week 4, from a patient treated with tofacitinib. These receptors were obtained from a human donor with alopecia areata.

This chain links TRBV14 with TRBJ1-1; 9 nucleotides match TRBD1. Losses at the gene ends were 4 bases for V and 0 bases for J; bases not matched to a gene: 3. From germline, CDR1 is SGHDN and CDR2 FVKESK. The CDR3 is made up of 15 amino acids. CDR3 sequence reads: CASSRGTGLNTEAFF. For the CDR3, the DNA is TGTGCCAGCAGCCGAGGGACAGGGCTGAACACTGAAGCTTTCTTT.

This clone showed up just a few times. This chain links TRBV12-5 with TRBJ1-1; the D is unclear. Between the trimmed V and J ends, which lost 7 bases and 0 bases, there was a span of 6 bases. The CDR3 consists of 12 residues. Looked up from germline, CDR1 is LGHNT and CDR2 is FRNRAP. The CDR3 sequence: CASALLNTEAFF. Written as DNA, the CDR3 is TGTGCTAGTGCCCTATTGAACACTGAAGCTTTCTTT.

The chain carries TRBV19 and TRBJ2-1; D is uncertain. The CDR3 runs 13 residues. Germline V CDR1 and CDR2: LNHDA, SQIVND (reference sequence). V was clipped by 9 bases and J by 0 bases, with 9 bases between them. The CDR3 sequence: CASGPYSYNEQFF. The CDR3 DNA is TGTGCCAGCGGGCCCTACTCCTACAATGAGCAGTTCTTC.

V usage is TRBV7-2 and J usage is TRBJ1-6; 9 bases match TRBD1. Trimming removed 4 bases from V and 5 bases from J; junction bases left unmatched: 3. CDR3 length equals 15 residues. The V gene's germline CDR1 is SGHTA and CDR2 FQGNSA. CDR3 DNA: TGTGCCAGCAGCTGGGGACAGGGTAATAATTCACCCCTCCACTTT. Protein product: CASSWGQGNNSPLHF. The full variable domain, rest sourced from reference TRBV7-2 and TRBJ1-6, is GAGVSQSPSNKVTEKGKDVELRCDPISGHTALYWYRQSLGQGLEFLIYFQGNSAPDKSGLPSDRFSAERTGGSVSTLTIQRTQQEDSAVYLCASSWGQGNNSPLHFGNGTRLTVT.

The chain carries TRBV6-5 and TRBJ2-1; D perhaps matches TRBD1 (5 bases). V lost 10 bases, J lost 5 bases, and 9 bases lay in between. The CDR3 consists of 11 residues. The germline V gene has CDR1 MNHEY and CDR2 SVGAGI. The CDR3 loop reads CATDSDNEQFF. CDR3 DNA: TGTGCCACCGACAGCGACAATGAGCAGTTCTTC.

The genes are TRBV29-1 and TRBJ2-7; 11 nucleotides match TRBD2. J lost 4 bases, V lost 5 bases, and 4 bases had no gene match. In germline, CDR1 is SQVTM, CDR2 ANQGSEA. The CDR3 has 13 residues. This chain's CDR3 is CSVTSGGIYEQYF. The CDR3 coding sequence is TGCAGCGTTACTAGCGGGGGCATATACGAGCAGTACTTC.

The V and J genes are TRBV19 and TRBJ2-7; D is unclear. V dropped 5 bases and J dropped 3 bases, with 14 bases sitting between them. CDR1 is LNHDA and CDR2 is SQIVND in the germline V gene (reference sequence). This CDR3 contains 14 residues. The chain's CDR3 is CASSPNMRLYEQYF. CDR3 sequence (DNA): TGTGCCAGTAGTCCCAATATGAGACTCTACGAGCAGTACTTC.

The chain links TRBV4-3 to TRBJ1-1, with a tentative D call TRBD1 (6 bases). The CDR3 loop spans 15 amino acids. Germline V CDR1 and CDR2: LGHNA, YSLEER. Trimming took off 0 bases at V and 4 bases at J, with 12 bases between the two ends. The CDR3 here is CASSQETGPSTEAFF. Here the CDR3 DNA reads TGCGCCAGCAGCCAAGAAACAGGGCCAAGCACTGAAGCTTTCTTT.

The chain joins TRBV29-1 to TRBJ2-7, with D possibly TRBD2 on 5 matching bases. The CDR3 has 12 residues. V was pared by 4 bases and J by 3 bases, with 10 bases between. CDR1 and CDR2 from the germline V gene are SQVTM and ANQGSEA. The DNA for the CDR3 is TGCAGCGTTGTAGTAGGGAGCTACGAGCAGTACTTC. Translating it yields CSVVVGSYEQYF.

V usage is TRBV19 and J usage is TRBJ2-6; D remains ambiguous. This CDR3 is 16 amino acids long. V lost 3 bases to trimming and J lost 2 bases, with 11 bases between them. Germline assignment: CDR1 LNHDA and CDR2 SQIVND (reference sequence). The CDR3 sequence: CASSMWAGPGANVLTF. CDR3 DNA sequence: TGTGCCAGTAGTATGTGGGCAGGTCCTGGGGCCAACGTCCTGACTTTC.

Sample share makes this clone medium-sized. The CDR3 DNA follows: TGTGCCAGCAGCTCGCCGGGACTCCAAGATGAGCAGTTCTTC. This translates into CASSSPGLQDEQFF. The chain has TRBV5-4 and TRBJ2-1; tentative D call: TRBD2 (6 bases). V dropped 3 bases and J dropped 8 bases, with 15 bases sitting between them. CDR1 SGHNT and CDR2 YYREEE come from the germline V gene (reference sequence). The CDR3 spans 14 residues.

The chain is built from TRBV30 and TRBJ1-1; D not resolved. The germline V gene encodes CDR1 GTSNPN and CDR2 SVGIG (reference sequence). Trimming stripped 4 bases from V and 4 bases from J, with 10 bases between. The CDR3 is 12 residues long. CDR3 coding DNA: TGTGCCTGGACCGGGTCGGGCACTGAAGCTTTCTTT. It translates to CAWTGSGTEAFF. Filled out from reference TRBV30 and TRBJ1-1, the complete variable domain reads SQTIHQWPATLVQPVGSPLSLECTVEGTSNPNLYWYRQAAGRGLQLLFYSVGIGQISSEVPQNLSASRPQDRQFILSSKKLLLSDSGFYLCAWTGSGTEAFFGQGTRLTVV.

The chain links TRBV6-5 to TRBJ2-5; D is unresolved. Germline CDR1 MNHEY, CDR2 SVGAGI. CDR3 length: 13 residues. Deletions cut 5 bases from V and 1 base from J, with 8 bases between. The CDR3 reads CASSPPVQETQYF. Here the CDR3 DNA reads TGTGCCAGCAGTCCCCCGGTCCAAGAGACCCAGTACTTC.

The chain couples TRBV7-2 to TRBJ2-6; no clear D. This CDR3 has 15 residues. Germline V gene data show CDR1 as SGHTA and CDR2 as FQGNSA. Trimming cost V 5 bases and J 0 bases, with 8 bases left between them. The CDR3 bases are TGTGCCAGCAGCCCTTTCGACTCTGGGGCCAACGTCCTGACTTTC. As protein: CASSPFDSGANVLTF.